This T cell receptor beta chain was observed in a study of response to subunit inactivated influenza vaccine. Regarding the study as a whole: Authors suggested seasonal influenza vaccinations each recruit few new T cells.

Each CDR3 protein is one row after TCRdb ran MiXCR on the RT-PCR reads. This table has about 650,000 distinct CDR3 sequences, about a sixth appearing once. This clonotype has at least ten counts. Its antigen remains unidentified. The junction shows a germline mismatch at one end, possibly a read error. The germline gives CDR1 MGHRA, CDR2 YSYEKL. The CDR3 contains 15 residues. The J gene is TRBJ2-1, the V gene TRBV4-1; TRBD2 might be the D (7 bases). Source: PBMCs from blood, taken 11 to 12 days after vaccination. This TCR was sampled from a man aged 50-60 years who received an inactivated influenza vaccine. In DNA form, the CDR3 reads TGTGCCAGCTCACAGGGCGGGGGAGCCTACAATGAGCAGTTCTTC. Translation gives CASSQGGGAYNEQFF.